The 8 T cell receptor beta chains reported below all come from one sample, sequenced in a study of neurological immune-mediated disorders. TCRdb redid the calling of the 5' RACE reads with MiXCR, one entry per CDR3 protein. The table lists 53,000 or so distinct CDR3 sequences, 7% to 10% of them singletons. Described time point: longitudinal time-point 3. The sample taken for sequencing was PBMCs. These receptor sequences come from a woman aged 40 to 50 in good health.

This clonotype was observed at least ten times. J is TRBJ1-5 and V is TRBV24-1, with D perhaps TRBD1 (5 bases). Per the germline V gene, CDR1 is KGHDR and CDR2 is SFDVKD. CDR3 length: 15 residues. Between the trimmed V and J ends, which lost 2 bases and 9 bases, there was a span of 16 bases. The CDR3 DNA reads TGTGCCACCAGTGATTCCGCGACGGGGGGGAGGCCCCAGCATTTT. Translated: CATSDSATGGRPQHF.

This clonotype was seen repeatedly, ten times or more. The gene calls are TRBV20-1 and TRBJ1-1; 8 bases are a match to TRBD1. CDR3 length equals 12 residues. Germline loops: CDR1 DFQATT, CDR2 SNEGSKA (reference sequence). V shed 5 bases, J shed 1 base, and the junction held 0 bases outside the gene matches. CDR3 bases: TGCAGTGCTGACAGGGGGAACACTGAAGCTTTCTTT. Encoded protein: CSADRGNTEAFF.

The sample holds many counts of this clonotype. This chain links TRBV7-2 with TRBJ2-1; D uncertain. The CDR3 loop spans 13 amino acids. From germline, CDR1 is SGHTA and CDR2 FQGNSA. With 3 bases removed from V and 5 bases from J, the gap between germline ends came to 8 bases. The CDR3 region has the DNA TGTGCCAGCAGCTTTTACACAGACAATGAGCAGTTCTTC. The encoded protein is CASSFYTDNEQFF.

This clonotype was seen repeatedly, ten times or more. This sequence joins TRBV20-1 and TRBJ1-1, with D hard to call. The germline gives CDR1 DFQATT, CDR2 SNEGSKA (reference sequence). The CDR3 is 11 residues long. V was pared by 6 bases and J by 6 bases, with 11 bases between. The CDR3 protein is CSAGGRPEAFF. DNA of the CDR3: TGCAGTGCGGGAGGGAGGCCTGAAGCTTTCTTT.

This clonotype came up many times. The chain combines TRBV5-1 with TRBJ2-5; D is possibly TRBD1 (6 bases). This CDR3 region has 17 residues. Germline V gene data show CDR1 as SGHRS and CDR2 as YFSETQ. V shed 1 base and J shed 4 bases, with 20 bases lying between them. The CDR3 coding sequence is TGCGCCAGCAGCTTGATGTACCCCCCAACAGGGAGAGAGACCCAGTACTTC. Translation gives CASSLMYPPTGRETQYF.

This clonotype was detected only once. Being one base from a much bigger clone, this may be a read error. The V gene is TRBV18, the J gene TRBJ1-6; TRBD1 matches 10 bases. This CDR3 contains 16 residues. Germline CDR1 is KGHSH and CDR2 is LQKENI. This CDR3 is CASSPRQGAYNSHLHF. CDR3 bases: TGTGCCAGCTCCCCCCGACAGGGGGCCTATAATTCACACCTCCACTTT.

This clonotype rates as medium-sized. The rearrangement uses TRBV5-1 and TRBJ2-1; the D call may be TRBD1 or TRBD2 (5 bases each). V was clipped by 3 bases and J by 8 bases, with 15 bases between them. This CDR3 comprises 14 residues. Germline-derived CDR1 and CDR2 are SGHRS and YFSETQ. The CDR3: CASSSRALGDEQFF. The CDR3 nucleotides are TGCGCCAGCAGCTCCCGGGCCCTGGGGGATGAGCAGTTCTTC.

This sequence joins TRBV20-1 and TRBJ2-3; no reliable D call. V dropped 1 base and J dropped 2 bases, with 7 bases sitting between them. The germline CDR1 and CDR2 sequences are DFQATT and SNEGSKA (reference sequence). The CDR3 runs 13 residues. The CDR3 loop is CSARVPSTDTQYF. The CDR3, as DNA: TGCAGTGCTAGAGTTCCATCCACAGATACGCAGTATTTT.